One sample yielded the 14 T cell receptor beta chains listed below, sequenced in a study of cytomegalovirus exposure and HLA in healthy donors. The repertoire was sequenced with immunoSEQ multiplex PCR; TCRdb's copy has only in-frame clones and lacks some. The sample consists of over 200,000 clones, around 88% of them appearing once. The specimen sequenced was PBMCs. These receptors all stem from a woman aged 18-35 years in good health and CMV-seronegative.

This clone has only a few counts. The chain carries TRBV7-2 and TRBJ1-5, with D unresolved. The CDR3 is made up of 14 amino acids. V lost 1 base and J lost 3, with 7 bases in between. The germline CDR1 and CDR2 sequences are SGHTA and FQGNSA. The CDR3 DNA reads TGTGCCAGCAGCTTAGGGGCAGTCAATCAGCCCCAGCATTTT. It encodes CASSLGAVNQPQHF.

This clone came up a few times. The V and J genes are TRBV28 and TRBJ1-5; TRBD1 matches at 8 bases. V was clipped by 6 bases and J by 7 bases; unmatched bases: 8. Germline V gene lookup returns CDR1 MDHEN and CDR2 SYDVKM. The CDR3 runs to 14 residues. This chain's CDR3 is CASSWGTGQQPQHF. CDR3 coding DNA: TGTGCCAGCAGCTGGGGGACAGGACAGCAGCCCCAGCATTTT.

This clone was seen a single time. As DNA, the CDR3 is TGTGCCAGCAGCTCATTCGAAAGACTACCTGAGCAGTTCTTC. Translating it yields CASSSFERLPEQFF. The rearrangement joins TRBV5-6 to TRBJ2-1; D is possibly TRBD2 (5 bases). The ends were cut back, 3 bases at V and 9 bases at J, with 16 bases in the middle. The CDR3 runs to 14 residues. CDR1 is SGHDT and CDR2 is YYEEEE in the germline V gene. Drawing the rest from reference TRBV5-6 and TRBJ2-1, the complete variable domain is DAGVTQSPTHLIKTRGQQVTLRCSPKSGHDTVSWYQQALGQGPQFIFQYYEEEERQRGNFPDRFSGHQFPNYSSELNVNALLLGDSALYLCASSSFERLPEQFFGPGTRLTVL.

The J gene is TRBJ1-1, the V gene TRBV19; 8 bases line up with TRBD1. V was pared by 4 bases and J by 7 bases, with 14 bases of the junction left unmatched. Germline assignment: CDR1 LNHDA and CDR2 SQIVND (reference sequence). This CDR3 comprises 16 residues. The CDR3: CASSRGAGGAGGEAFF. CDR3 nucleotides: TGTGCCAGTAGTAGGGGGGCAGGGGGCGCGGGTGGTGAAGCTTTCTTT.

This clone was counted a single time. This chain connects TRBV2 to TRBJ2-2; 11 positions agree with TRBD2. The CDR3 has 14 amino acids. Per the germline V gene, CDR1 is SNHLY and CDR2 is FYNNEI. The V and J ends lost 6 bases and 7 bases, in that order; junction bases with no gene match: 4. The CDR3 protein is CASRVAGGFGELFF. The CDR3 DNA follows: TGTGCCAGCAGGGTAGCGGGAGGGTTCGGGGAGCTGTTTTTT.

This chain links TRBV14 with TRBJ2-1; 11 positions match TRBD2. This CDR3 is 16 amino acids long. Germline CDR1 reads SGHDN; CDR2 reads FVKESK. J was trimmed by 3 bases and V by 5 bases; bases with no gene match: 6. As DNA, the CDR3 is TGTGCCAGCAGCTATGGACTAGCGGGTCTCTACAATGAGCAGTTCTTC. It specifies CASSYGLAGLYNEQFF.

The rearrangement joins TRBV4-2 to TRBJ2-2; D may be TRBD1 (6 bases). The CDR3 is 13 amino acids. In germline, CDR1 is LGHNA, CDR2 YNFKEQ. The ends were cut back, 6 bases at V and 6 bases at J, with 11 bases in the middle. The CDR3 sequence is CASSQTGSGELFF. The CDR3 DNA reads TGTGCCAGCAGTCAAACAGGGTCCGGGGAGCTGTTTTTT.

The CDR3 loop reads CSARLNTEAFF. The DNA for the CDR3 is TGCAGTGCTCGGTTGAACACTGAAGCTTTCTTT. The gene calls are TRBV20-1 and TRBJ1-1; no clear D. Germline CDR1 is DFQATT and CDR2 is SNEGSKA (reference sequence). Trimming removed 5 bases at V and 0 bases at J, with 4 bases between. The CDR3 totals 11 residues.

This clone has a handful of counts. The J gene is TRBJ1-5, the V gene TRBV10-3, with 7 bases lining up with TRBD1. Looked up from germline, CDR1 is ENHRY and CDR2 is SYGVKD. Trimming cost V 4 bases and J 4 bases; bases outside gene matches: 1. The CDR3 covers 13 residues. The DNA for the CDR3 is TGTGCCATCAGTGGGGACAGAAATCAGCCCCAGCATTTT. Amino acids: CAISGDRNQPQHF.

The J gene is TRBJ2-1, the V gene TRBV4-1; TRBD2 aligns across 9 bases. V trimming: 1 base; J trimming: 2 bases; junction bases outside the gene matches: 6. The CDR3 is 17 residues long. The V gene's germline CDR1 is MGHRA and CDR2 YSYEKL. CDR3 region: CASSQVLTSGTYNEQFF. DNA of the CDR3: TGCGCCAGCAGCCAAGTTTTGACTAGCGGTACCTACAATGAGCAGTTCTTC.

This clone was recorded only once. This sequence joins TRBV19 and TRBJ1-1; D is uncertain. The CDR3 sequence is 13 residues long. V was pared by 3 bases and J by 0 bases, with 5 bases between. The germline V gene has CDR1 LNHDA and CDR2 SQIVND (reference sequence). This chain's CDR3 is CASSINLNTEAFF. The CDR3 nucleotides read TGTGCCAGTAGTATTAACTTGAACACTGAAGCTTTCTTT.

The sample holds a few counts of this clone. The chain is built from TRBV10-3 and TRBJ2-7, with a possible D match to TRBD2 (5 bases). CDR3 length equals 15 residues. Per germline, CDR1 ENHRY and CDR2 SYGVKD. Trimming shortened V by 0 bases and J by 1 base, and 10 bases separated the two germline ends. The CDR3 coding sequence is TGTGCCATCAGTGAGTCTGAGGACTGGTCCTACGAGCAGTACTTC. Protein product: CAISESEDWSYEQYF.

This clone was seen a single time. The V gene is TRBV10-1, the J gene TRBJ2-1; 8 bases are shared with TRBD2. Looked up from germline, CDR1 is WNHNN and CDR2 is SYGVQD (reference sequence). The J segment lost 5 bases and the V segment lost 6 bases, leaving 9 bases of the junction unmatched. The CDR3 sequence is 15 residues long. The CDR3 DNA reads as TGCGCCAGCAGAGCGCTAGCGGGTTGGAACAATGAGCAGTTCTTC. This encodes CASRALAGWNNEQFF.

V is TRBV10-2 and J is TRBJ2-3, with 8 bases that match TRBD2. Trimming at V came to 2 bases and at J to 2 bases, leaving 3 bases not matched to a gene. The CDR3 contains 15 residues. CDR1 is WSHSY, CDR2 SAAADI, per germline. The CDR3 DNA follows: TGCGCCAGCAGTGAGGTTAGCGGGGTCACAGATACGCAGTATTTT. This encodes CASSEVSGVTDTQYF.